The T cell receptor (beta chain) described here comes from a study of shared clonotypes between healthy human individuals. Study results and limitations: In the sorted subsets, rarefaction showed sequencing was incomplete despite large depth. In a few donors, 4.5% to 5.5% of naive CD4 clonotypes appeared in common.

Remarks on this clone: Its specificity is unknown. Other DNA sequences within the sample encode an identical CDR3.

Trimming cost V 6 bases and J 0 bases, with 9 bases left between them. Germline loops: CDR1 MNHEY, CDR2 SVGAGI. CDR3 size: 14 residues. Several immunoSEQ 96-well plates shared each subset's DNA, each plate a replicate. Methods used by the authors: Filtering of immunoSEQ junctional sequences could not match full-length read filtering. Libraries were prepared by immunoSEQ multiplex PCR; TCRdb keeps only in-frame clonotypes and omits some of them. V and J calls plus clone size are reproduced from that table; the DNA served to infer D and trimming. Of roughly 2.5 million clones listed, approximately 94% are singletons.

The source is a man in his late teens or twenties in good health. This chain joins TRBV6-5 and TRBJ2-1; unclear D gene. Sequenced material: naive CD4+ T cells sorted from blood. Subset denoted: CD45RA+ positively selected. The CDR3 loop is CASSRTGSYNEQFF. DNA of the CDR3: TGTGCCAGCAGCAGGACGGGCTCCTACAATGAGCAGTTCTTC.